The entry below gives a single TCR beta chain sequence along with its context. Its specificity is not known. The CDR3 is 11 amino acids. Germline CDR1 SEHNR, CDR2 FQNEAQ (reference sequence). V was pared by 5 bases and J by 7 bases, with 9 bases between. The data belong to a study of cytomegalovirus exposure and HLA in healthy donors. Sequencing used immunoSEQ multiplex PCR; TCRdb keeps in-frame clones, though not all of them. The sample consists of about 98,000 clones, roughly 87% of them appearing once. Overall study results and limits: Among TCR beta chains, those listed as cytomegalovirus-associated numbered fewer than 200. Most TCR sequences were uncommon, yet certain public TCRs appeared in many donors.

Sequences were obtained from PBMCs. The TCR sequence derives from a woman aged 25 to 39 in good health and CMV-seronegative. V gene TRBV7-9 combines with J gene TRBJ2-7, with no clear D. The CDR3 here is CASSPFTEQYF. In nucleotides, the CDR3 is TGTGCCAGCAGCCCCTTTACAGAGCAGTACTTC.